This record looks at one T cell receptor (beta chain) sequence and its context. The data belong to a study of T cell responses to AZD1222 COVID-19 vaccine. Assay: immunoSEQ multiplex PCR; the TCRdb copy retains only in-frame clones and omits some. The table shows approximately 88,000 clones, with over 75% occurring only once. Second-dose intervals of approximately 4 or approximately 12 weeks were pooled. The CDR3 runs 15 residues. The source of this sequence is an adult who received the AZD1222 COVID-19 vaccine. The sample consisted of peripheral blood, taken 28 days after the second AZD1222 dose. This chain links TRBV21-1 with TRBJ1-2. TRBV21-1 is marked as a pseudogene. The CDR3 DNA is TGTGCCAGCAGCAACGCGGAGGTTCGGCTTTATGGCTACACCTTC. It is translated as CASSNAEVRLYGYTF.